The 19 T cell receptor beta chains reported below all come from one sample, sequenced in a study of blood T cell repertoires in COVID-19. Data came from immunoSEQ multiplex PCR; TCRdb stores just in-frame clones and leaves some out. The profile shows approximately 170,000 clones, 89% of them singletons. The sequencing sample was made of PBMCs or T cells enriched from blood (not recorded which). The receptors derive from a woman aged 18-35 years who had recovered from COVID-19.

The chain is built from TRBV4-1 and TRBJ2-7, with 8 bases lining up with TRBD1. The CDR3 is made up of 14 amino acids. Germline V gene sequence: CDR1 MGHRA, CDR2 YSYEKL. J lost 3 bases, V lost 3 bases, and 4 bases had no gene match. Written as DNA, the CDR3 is TGCGCCAGCAGCCAGGCCGGGACAGGCTACGAGCAGTACTTC. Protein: CASSQAGTGYEQYF.

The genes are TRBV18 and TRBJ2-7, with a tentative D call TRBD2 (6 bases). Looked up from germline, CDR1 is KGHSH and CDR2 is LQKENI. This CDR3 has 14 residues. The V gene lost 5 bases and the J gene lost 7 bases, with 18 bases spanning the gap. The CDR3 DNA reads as TGTGCCAGCTCAATCGGGACTGGGTTCCGAGAGCAGTACTTC. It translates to CASSIGTGFREQYF.

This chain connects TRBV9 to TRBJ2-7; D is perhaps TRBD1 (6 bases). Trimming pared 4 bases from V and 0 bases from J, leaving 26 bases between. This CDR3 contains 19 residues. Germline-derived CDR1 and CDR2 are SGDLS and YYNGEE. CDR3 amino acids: CASSPRERGILVSSYEQYF. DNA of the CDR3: TGTGCCAGCAGCCCCCGAGAGAGGGGGATTCTCGTGAGCTCCTACGAGCAGTACTTC.

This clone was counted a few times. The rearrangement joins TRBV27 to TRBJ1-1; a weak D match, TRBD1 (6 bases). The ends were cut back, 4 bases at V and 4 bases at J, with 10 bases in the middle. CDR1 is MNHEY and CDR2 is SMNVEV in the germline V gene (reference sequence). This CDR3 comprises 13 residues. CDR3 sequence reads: CASSWGTSTEAFF. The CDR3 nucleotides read TGTGCCAGCAGTTGGGGGACATCCACTGAAGCTTTCTTT.

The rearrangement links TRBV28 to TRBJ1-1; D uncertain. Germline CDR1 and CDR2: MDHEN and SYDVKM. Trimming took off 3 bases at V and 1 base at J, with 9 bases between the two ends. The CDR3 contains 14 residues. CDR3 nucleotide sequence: TGTGCCAGCAGTTTTGCCGGTGGGAACACTGAAGCTTTCTTT. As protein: CASSFAGGNTEAFF.

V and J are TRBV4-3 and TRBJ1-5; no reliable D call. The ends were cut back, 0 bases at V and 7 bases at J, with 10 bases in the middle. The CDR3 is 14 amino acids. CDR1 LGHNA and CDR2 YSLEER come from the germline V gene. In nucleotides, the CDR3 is TGCGCCAGCAGCCAAGATAGTAGCGGGCAGCCCCAGCATTTT. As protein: CASSQDSSGQPQHF.

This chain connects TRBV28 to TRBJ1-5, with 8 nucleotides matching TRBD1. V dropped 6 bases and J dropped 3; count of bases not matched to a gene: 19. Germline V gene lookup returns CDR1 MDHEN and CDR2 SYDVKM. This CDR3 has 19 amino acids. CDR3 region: CASSLIPRGQVKSNQPQHF. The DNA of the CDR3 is TGTGCCAGCAGCCTCATCCCACGGGGACAGGTAAAGTCCAATCAGCCCCAGCATTTT.

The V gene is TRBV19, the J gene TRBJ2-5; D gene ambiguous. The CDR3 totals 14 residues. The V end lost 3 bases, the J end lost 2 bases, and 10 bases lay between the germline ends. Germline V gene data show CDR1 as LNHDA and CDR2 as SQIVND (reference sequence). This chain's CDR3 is CASSISPGQETQYF. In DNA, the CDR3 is TGTGCCAGTAGTATCTCTCCAGGACAAGAGACCCAGTACTTC.

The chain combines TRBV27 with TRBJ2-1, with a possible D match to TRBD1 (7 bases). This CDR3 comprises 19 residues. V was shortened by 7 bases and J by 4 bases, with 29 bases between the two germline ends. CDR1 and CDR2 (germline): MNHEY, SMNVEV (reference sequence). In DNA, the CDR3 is TGTGCCAGCATAGGGAGGTCGAGTACTGGGACAGATACATACAATGAGCAGTTCTTC. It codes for CASIGRSSTGTDTYNEQFF.

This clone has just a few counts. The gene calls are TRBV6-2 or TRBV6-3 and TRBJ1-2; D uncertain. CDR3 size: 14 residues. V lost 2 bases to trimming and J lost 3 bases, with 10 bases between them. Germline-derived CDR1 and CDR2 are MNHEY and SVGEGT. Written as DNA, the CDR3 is TGTGCCAGCAGTTACCCGGGATTCTACTATGGCTACACCTTC. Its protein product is CASSYPGFYYGYTF.

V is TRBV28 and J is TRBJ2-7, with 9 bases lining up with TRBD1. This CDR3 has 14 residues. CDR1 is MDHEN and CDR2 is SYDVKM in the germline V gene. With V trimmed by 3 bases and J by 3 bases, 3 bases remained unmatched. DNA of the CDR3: TGTGCCAGCAGTTTCTCGGGACAGGGCTACGAGCAGTACTTC. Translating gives CASSFSGQGYEQYF.

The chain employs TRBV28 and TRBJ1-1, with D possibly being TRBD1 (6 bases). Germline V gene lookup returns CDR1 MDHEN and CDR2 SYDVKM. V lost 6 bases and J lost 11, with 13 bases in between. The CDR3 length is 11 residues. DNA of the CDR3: TGTGCCAGCAGGCGGACAGTTCGGGCTTTCTTT. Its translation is CASRRTVRAFF.

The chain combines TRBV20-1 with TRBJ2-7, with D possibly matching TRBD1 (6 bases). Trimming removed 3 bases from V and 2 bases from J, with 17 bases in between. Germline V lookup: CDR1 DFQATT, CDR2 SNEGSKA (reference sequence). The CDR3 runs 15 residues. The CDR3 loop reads CSASASGTPPYEQYF. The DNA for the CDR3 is TGCAGTGCTAGTGCCTCCGGGACACCACCCTACGAGCAGTACTTC.

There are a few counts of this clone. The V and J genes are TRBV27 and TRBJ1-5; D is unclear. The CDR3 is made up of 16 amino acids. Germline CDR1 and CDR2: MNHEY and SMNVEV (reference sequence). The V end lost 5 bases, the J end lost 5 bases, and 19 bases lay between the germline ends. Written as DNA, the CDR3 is TGTGCCAGCAGTCTCAAGCCTAGCAGAGTCGATCAGCCCCAGCATTTT. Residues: CASSLKPSRVDQPQHF.

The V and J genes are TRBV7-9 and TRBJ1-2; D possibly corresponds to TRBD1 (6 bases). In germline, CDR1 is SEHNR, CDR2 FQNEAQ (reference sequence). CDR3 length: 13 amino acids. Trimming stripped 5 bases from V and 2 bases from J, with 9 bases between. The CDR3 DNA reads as TGTGCCAGCAGCCACGACAGGAACTATGGCTACACCTTC. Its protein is CASSHDRNYGYTF.

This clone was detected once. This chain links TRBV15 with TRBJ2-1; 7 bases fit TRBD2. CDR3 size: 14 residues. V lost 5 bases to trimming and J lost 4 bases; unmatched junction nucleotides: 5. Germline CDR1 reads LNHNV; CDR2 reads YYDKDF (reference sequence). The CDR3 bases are TGTGCCACCAGCCGGGGAGGGGATTACAATGAGCAGTTCTTC. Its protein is CATSRGGDYNEQFF.

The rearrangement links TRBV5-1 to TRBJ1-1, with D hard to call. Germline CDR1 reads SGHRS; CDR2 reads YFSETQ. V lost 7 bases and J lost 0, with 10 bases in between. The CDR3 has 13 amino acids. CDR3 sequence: CASAGEMNTEAFF. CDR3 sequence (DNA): TGCGCCAGCGCCGGTGAAATGAACACTGAAGCTTTCTTT. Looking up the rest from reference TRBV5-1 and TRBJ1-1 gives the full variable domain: KAGVTQTPRYLIKTRGQQVTLSCSPISGHRSVSWYQQTPGQGLQFLFEYFSETQRNKGNFPGRFSGRQFSNSRSEMNVSTLELGDSALYLCASAGEMNTEAFFGQGTRLTVV.

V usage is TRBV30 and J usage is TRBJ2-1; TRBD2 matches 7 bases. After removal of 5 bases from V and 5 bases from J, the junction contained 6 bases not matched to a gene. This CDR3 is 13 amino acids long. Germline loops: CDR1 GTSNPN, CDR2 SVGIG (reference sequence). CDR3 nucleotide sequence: TGTGCCTGGGCTCTAGCGGAGAACAATGAGCAGTTCTTC. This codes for CAWALAENNEQFF.

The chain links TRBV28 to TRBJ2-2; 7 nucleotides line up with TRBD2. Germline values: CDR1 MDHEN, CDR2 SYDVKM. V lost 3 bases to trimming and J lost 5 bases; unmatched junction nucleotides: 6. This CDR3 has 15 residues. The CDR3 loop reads CASSFGLGRTGELFF. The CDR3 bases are TGTGCCAGCAGTTTCGGACTAGGTCGTACCGGGGAGCTGTTTTTT.